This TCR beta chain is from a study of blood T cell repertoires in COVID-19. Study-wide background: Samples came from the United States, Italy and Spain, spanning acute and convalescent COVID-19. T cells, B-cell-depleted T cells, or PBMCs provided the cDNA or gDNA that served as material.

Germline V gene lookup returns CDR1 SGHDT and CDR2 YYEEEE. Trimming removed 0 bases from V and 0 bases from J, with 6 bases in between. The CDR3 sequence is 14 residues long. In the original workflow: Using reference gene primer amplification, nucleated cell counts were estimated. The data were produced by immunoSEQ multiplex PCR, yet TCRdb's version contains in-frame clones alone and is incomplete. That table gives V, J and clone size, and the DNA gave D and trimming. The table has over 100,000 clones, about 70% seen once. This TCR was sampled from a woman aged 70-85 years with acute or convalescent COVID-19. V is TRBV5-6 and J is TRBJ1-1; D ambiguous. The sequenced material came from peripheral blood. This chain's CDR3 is CASSLGRLNTEAFF. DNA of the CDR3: TGTGCCAGCAGCTTGGGGAGATTGAACACTGAAGCTTTCTTT.